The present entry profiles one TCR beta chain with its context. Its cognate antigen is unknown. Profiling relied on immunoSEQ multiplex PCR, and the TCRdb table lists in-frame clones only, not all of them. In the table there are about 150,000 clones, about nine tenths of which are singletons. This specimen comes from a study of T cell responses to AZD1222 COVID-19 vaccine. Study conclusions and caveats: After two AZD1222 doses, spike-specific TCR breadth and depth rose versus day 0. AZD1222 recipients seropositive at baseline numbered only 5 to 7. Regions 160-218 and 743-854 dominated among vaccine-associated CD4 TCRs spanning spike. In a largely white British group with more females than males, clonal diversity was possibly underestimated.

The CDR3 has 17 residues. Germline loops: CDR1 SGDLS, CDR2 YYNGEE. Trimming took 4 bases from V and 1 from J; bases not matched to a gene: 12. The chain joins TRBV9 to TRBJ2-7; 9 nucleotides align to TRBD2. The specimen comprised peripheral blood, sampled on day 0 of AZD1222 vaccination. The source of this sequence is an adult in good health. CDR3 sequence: CASSRGIRTSASYEQYF. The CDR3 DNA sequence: TGTGCCAGCAGCCGAGGGATCCGGACTAGCGCGTCCTACGAGCAGTACTTC. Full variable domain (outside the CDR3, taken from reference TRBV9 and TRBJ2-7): DSGVTQTPKHLITATGQRVTLRCSPRSGDLSVYWYQQSLDQGLQFLIQYYNGEERAKGNILERFSAQQFPDLHSELNLSSLELGDSALYFCASSRGIRTSASYEQYFGPGTRLTVT.